Following are 29 T cell receptor beta chains from one sample sequenced in a study of T-cell memory formation after mild COVID-19. Each CDR3 protein is one row after TCRdb ran MiXCR on the 5' RACE reads. The table has approximately 150,000 distinct CDR3 sequences, 13% seen once; the top ten hold approximately 3.3%. Material for sequencing was PBMCs or a T cell subset sorted from them (not recorded which). The origin of the receptors is a man between 18 and 29 years old who had mild COVID-19 (a few samples of this study predate the infection). Cell type and time point are not known.

This rearrangement joins TRBV7-2 to TRBJ2-3; D is unresolved. Germline V gene lookup returns CDR1 SGHTA and CDR2 FQGNSA. V lost 5 bases and J 1 base, leaving 10 bases between the germline ends. CDR3 size: 14 residues. The CDR3 region has the DNA TGTGCCAGCAGCCCCGCCTGGGGCACAGATACGCAGTATTTT. This codes for CASSPAWGTDTQYF.

The chain couples TRBV28 to TRBJ2-7; no clear D. V lost 4 bases and J lost 4, with 5 bases in between. This CDR3 comprises 11 residues. Germline assignment: CDR1 MDHEN and CDR2 SYDVKM. The DNA of the CDR3 is TGTGCCAGCAGTTCAGTTTACGAGCAGTACGTC. Translation gives CASSSVYEQYV.

The chain joins TRBV7-3 to TRBJ2-1; 7 positions match TRBD2. V shed 5 bases and J 5 bases; nucleotides not matched to a gene: 9. This CDR3 contains 15 residues. Germline V gene data show CDR1 as SGHTA and CDR2 as FQGTGA. CDR3 region: CASSPLANVHNEQFF. CDR3 nucleotides: TGTGCCAGCAGCCCACTAGCGAACGTGCACAATGAGCAGTTCTTC. The full variable domain, its missing parts supplied by reference TRBV7-3 and TRBJ2-1, is GAGVSQTPSNKVTEKGKYVELRCDPISGHTALYWYRQSLGQGPEFLIYFQGTGAADDSGLPNDRFFAVRPEGSVSTLKIQRTERGDSAVYLCASSPLANVHNEQFFGPGTRLTVL.

The genes are TRBV7-2 and TRBJ1-1; 8 positions match TRBD1. The CDR3 consists of 14 residues. Germline V gene sequence: CDR1 SGHTA, CDR2 FQGNSA. Trimming at V came to 7 bases and at J to 1 base, leaving 5 bases not matched to a gene. The CDR3 reads CASNFQGANTEAFF. In DNA form, the CDR3 reads TGTGCCAGCAACTTCCAGGGGGCGAACACTGAAGCTTTCTTT. Full variable domain (rest looked up from reference TRBV7-2 and TRBJ1-1): GAGVSQSPSNKVTEKGKDVELRCDPISGHTALYWYRQSLGQGLEFLIYFQGNSAPDKSGLPSDRFSAERTGGSVSTLTIQRTQQEDSAVYLCASNFQGANTEAFFGQGTRLTVV.

The chain carries TRBV12-3 or TRBV12-4 and TRBJ1-2, with no clear D. The CDR3 is 12 residues long. Between the trimmed V and J ends, which lost 6 bases and 5 bases, there was a span of 10 bases. The CDR3 coding sequence is TGTGCCAGCAGCCGGGATCGATATGGCTACACCTTC. This codes for CASSRDRYGYTF.

This clonotype was picked up many times. This sequence joins TRBV6-6 and TRBJ2-2, with D hard to call. Trimming stripped 9 bases from V and 2 bases from J, with 16 bases between. Germline V CDR1 and CDR2: MNHNY, SVGAGI (reference sequence). The CDR3 is 15 residues long. In DNA, the CDR3 is TGTGCCAGTGATAAGGGCAAAGGAAACACCGGGGAGCTGTTTTTT. It encodes CASDKGKGNTGELFF.

Worth noting for this clonotype: The DNA is omitted, as the CDR3 cannot be located on it reliably, and the CDR3 follows TCRdb's listing. This chain links TRBV11-2 with TRBJ2-2; TRBD2, the table's D call, lacks a check against the DNA. Inclusive of both ends, the CDR3 amounts to 14 amino acids. Germline V lookup: CDR1 SGHAT, CDR2 FQNNGV. CDR3: CASILEGWTGELFF.

V usage is TRBV4-1 and J usage is TRBJ1-3, with a tentative D call TRBD1 (6 bases). The CDR3 loop spans 16 amino acids. Trimming left V 1 base short and J 2 bases short, with 12 bases between. CDR1 MGHRA and CDR2 YSYEKL come from the germline V gene. The CDR3: CASSQGGAGAGNTIYF. In nucleotides, the CDR3 is TGCGCCAGCAGCCAAGGGGGGGCAGGGGCTGGAAACACCATATATTTT.

The chain is built from TRBV5-5 and TRBJ2-2, with 8 positions matching TRBD1. Germline lookup yields CDR1 SGHKS and CDR2 YYEKEE (reference sequence). The length of the CDR3 is 14 residues. Unmatched junction bases numbered 5, after V lost 4 bases and J lost 6 bases. In DNA form, the CDR3 reads TGTGCCAGCAGCCCAGGACAGGGAGCCGGGGAGCTGTTTTTT. It is translated as CASSPGQGAGELFF.

This clonotype was picked up many times. This sequence joins TRBV29-1 and TRBJ2-3; no clear D gene. This CDR3 comprises 12 residues. CDR1 is SQVTM, CDR2 ANQGSEA, per germline. V gave up 4 bases and J gave up 5 bases, with 10 bases separating them. CDR3 residues: CSVGISGDTQYF. The DNA of the CDR3 is TGCAGCGTTGGGATTTCTGGAGATACGCAGTATTTT.

This chain joins TRBV4-2 and TRBJ2-7; TRBD1 matches 8 bases. Germline V gene lookup returns CDR1 LGHNA and CDR2 YNFKEQ. V was pared by 1 base and J by 1 base, with 3 bases of the junction left unmatched. The CDR3 loop spans 15 amino acids. The CDR3 DNA reads TGTGCCAGCAGCCAAGGTGGGGACAGGTCCTACGAGCAGTACTTC. Translated: CASSQGGDRSYEQYF.

There are a few counts of this clonotype. The CDR3 loop is CASSVVAGAGEQFF. For the CDR3, the DNA is TGTGCCAGCAGCGTAGTCGCAGGGGCAGGTGAGCAGTTCTTC. The chain is built from TRBV9 and TRBJ2-1, with D tentatively TRBD1 (6 bases). With 0 bases removed from V and 9 bases from J, the gap between germline ends came to 13 bases. CDR1 is SGDLS and CDR2 is YYNGEE in the germline V gene. The CDR3 is made up of 14 amino acids.

V usage is TRBV18 and J usage is TRBJ1-6, with a weak D call TRBD1 (6 bases). The germline CDR1 and CDR2 sequences are KGHSH and LQKENI. V dropped 4 bases and J dropped 5 bases, with 9 bases sitting between them. The CDR3 runs to 14 residues. The CDR3 region has the DNA TGTGCCAGCTCACGGACAGAGGATAATTCACCCCTCCACTTT. This translates into CASSRTEDNSPLHF.

DNA of the CDR3: TGTGCCAGCAGCGTAACACCTAGCACAGATACGCAGTATTTT. This translates into CASSVTPSTDTQYF. The chain couples TRBV9 to TRBJ2-3; no clear D gene. CDR1 and CDR2 (germline): SGDLS, YYNGEE. The CDR3 is 14 amino acids. Trimming removed 1 base at V and 0 bases at J, with 6 bases between.

This clonotype turned up a few times. The chain uses TRBV7-9 and TRBJ2-2, with D uncertain. The V and J ends lost 3 bases and 7 bases respectively, with 0 bases between them. The CDR3 is made up of 10 amino acids. The germline V gene has CDR1 SEHNR and CDR2 FQNEAQ (reference sequence). CDR3 sequence: CASSFGELFF. CDR3 in DNA: TGTGCCAGCAGCTTCGGGGAGCTGTTTTTT.

This clonotype was detected a few times. CDR3 sequence reads: CASTTAKGSNYGYTF. The DNA for the CDR3 is TGTGCCAGCACCACCGCCAAAGGGTCTAACTATGGCTACACCTTC. The chain employs TRBV5-4 and TRBJ1-2; D ambiguous. CDR1 and CDR2 (germline): SGHNT, YYREEE (reference sequence). The CDR3 has 15 residues. The V end was cut by 6 bases, the J end by 0 bases, with 15 bases between.

This clonotype occurred a few times. J is TRBJ2-3 and V is TRBV2; D possibly uses TRBD1 or TRBD2 (6 bases each). Germline CDR1 SNHLY, CDR2 FYNNEI. The V end was cut by 0 bases, the J end by 3 bases, with 16 bases between. The CDR3 extends over 17 amino acids. The CDR3 here is CASSEAPSGAGTDTQYF. In DNA form, the CDR3 reads TGTGCCAGCAGTGAAGCGCCATCGGGGGCCGGAACAGATACGCAGTATTTT.

This clonotype was observed a handful of times. The V and J genes are TRBV7-9 and TRBJ2-3, with unresolved D. CDR1 and CDR2 (germline): SEHNR, FQNEAQ (reference sequence). Trimming removed 3 bases from V and 1 base from J, with 8 bases in between. CDR3 length: 14 amino acids. The CDR3 nucleotides read TGTGCCAGCAGCTTTTCCGACGGCACAGATACGCAGTATTTT. Its protein is CASSFSDGTDTQYF.

This clonotype was picked up a small number of times. For the CDR3, the DNA is TGCAGTGCCAGGGTGGCGGGGCCGTACAATGAGCAGTTCTTC. This gives the protein CSARVAGPYNEQFF. The chain is built from TRBV20-1 and TRBJ2-1, with D possibly matching TRBD2 (6 bases). CDR3 size: 14 residues. CDR1 DFQATT and CDR2 SNEGSKA come from the germline V gene (reference sequence). Trimming took 6 bases from V and 4 from J, leaving 16 bases between them.

J is TRBJ2-1 and V is TRBV15; TRBD2 agrees at 8 bases. The junction had 13 bases not matched to a gene; V was cut back by 5 bases and J by 7 bases. Germline V gene data show CDR1 as LNHNV and CDR2 as YYDKDF (reference sequence). There are 16 residues in the CDR3. CDR3 nucleotide sequence: TGTGCCACCAGCTCTCGACCGGGACTAGATAAGAATGAGCAGTTCTTC. Translation: CATSSRPGLDKNEQFF.

This clonotype has just a few counts. The chain is built from TRBV7-2 and TRBJ1-2, with 9 bases lining up with TRBD1. From germline, CDR1 is SGHTA and CDR2 FQGNSA. Losses at the gene ends were 0 bases for V and 7 bases for J; bases not matched to a gene: 9. This CDR3 contains 16 residues. This chain's CDR3 is CASSLAPQGASGGYTF. As DNA, the CDR3 is TGTGCCAGCAGCTTAGCCCCACAGGGGGCGAGTGGTGGCTACACCTTC.

V is TRBV3-1 and J is TRBJ1-1; D is ambiguous. CDR1 is LGHDT and CDR2 is YNNKEL in the germline V gene (reference sequence). V was shortened by 1 base and J by 4 bases, with 4 bases between the two germline ends. This CDR3 is built from 12 residues. The CDR3 region is CASSQVGTEAFF. DNA for the CDR3: TGTGCCAGCAGCCAAGTCGGCACTGAAGCTTTCTTT.

The chain uses TRBV5-1 and TRBJ1-1; the D gene is possibly TRBD1 (5 bases). Per germline, CDR1 SGHRS and CDR2 YFSETQ. This CDR3 region has 13 residues. Trimming pared 2 bases from V and 5 bases from J, leaving 10 bases between. CDR3 sequence reads: CASSFDSMTEAFF. The CDR3 nucleotides are TGCGCCAGCAGCTTCGACAGTATGACTGAAGCTTTCTTT. The full variable domain, rest sourced from reference TRBV5-1 and TRBJ1-1, is KAGVTQTPRYLIKTRGQQVTLSCSPISGHRSVSWYQQTPGQGLQFLFEYFSETQRNKGNFPGRFSGRQFSNSRSEMNVSTLELGDSALYLCASSFDSMTEAFFGQGTRLTVV.

This clonotype occurred many times. This chain links TRBV5-8 with TRBJ2-3, with 8 bases matching TRBD1. With V trimmed by 4 bases and J by 3 bases, 7 bases remained unmatched. The CDR3 totals 15 residues. Germline V gene sequence: CDR1 SGHTS, CDR2 YDEGEE. Here the CDR3 DNA reads TGTGCCAGCAGCCACGGACAGGGAGGAACAGATACGCAGTATTTT. As protein: CASSHGQGGTDTQYF.

A few counts support this clonotype. The chain has TRBV5-5 and TRBJ2-3; TRBD2 agrees at 10 bases. CDR1 and CDR2 from the germline V gene are SGHKS and YYEKEE (reference sequence). V was pared by 5 bases and J by 3 bases, with 6 bases of the junction left unmatched. The CDR3 is made up of 15 amino acids. The CDR3 region has the DNA TGTGCCAGCAGACTAGCGGGGCTGGTAACAGATACGCAGTATTTT. This gives the protein CASRLAGLVTDTQYF.

The table lists this clonotype with a few counts. V usage is TRBV9 and J usage is TRBJ2-5; D is unresolved. Germline lookup yields CDR1 SGDLS and CDR2 YYNGEE. There are 15 residues in the CDR3. Trimming left V 0 bases short and J 4 bases short, with 13 bases between. The CDR3 loop is CASSVGGKQRETQYF. DNA of the CDR3: TGTGCCAGCAGCGTAGGCGGTAAGCAAAGAGAGACCCAGTACTTC.

V gene TRBV7-2 combines with J gene TRBJ1-2; TRBD1 is a possible D gene (5 bases). Germline lookup yields CDR1 SGHTA and CDR2 FQGNSA. Trimming took 5 bases from V and 8 from J, leaving 18 bases between them. This CDR3 has 14 residues. The CDR3 coding sequence is TGTGCCAGCAGCCCAGGGCGGGGAAACGGGGGCTACACCTTC. Translation: CASSPGRGNGGYTF.

This clonotype was found many times. The chain has TRBV6-2 or TRBV6-3 and TRBJ2-2; perhaps TRBD1 as D (6 bases). CDR3 length: 15 residues. CDR1 and CDR2 from the germline V gene are MNHEY and SVGEGT. V dropped 0 bases and J dropped 6 bases, with 11 bases sitting between them. Here the CDR3 DNA reads TGTGCCAGCAGTTACTCGAACAGGGCAGCCGGGGAGCTGTTTTTT. Protein product: CASSYSNRAAGELFF.

This clonotype occurred a few times. This chain uses TRBV4-1 with TRBJ1-4; the D gene is possibly TRBD1 (5 bases). The germline V gene encodes CDR1 MGHRA and CDR2 YSYEKL. This CDR3 has 15 residues. V was pared by 4 bases and J by 3 bases, with 12 bases between. CDR3 coding DNA: TGCGCCAGCAGCCGGACCAGGGCAGCTAATGAAAAACTGTTTTTT. Translation: CASSRTRAANEKLFF.